This T cell receptor beta chain was documented in a study of T-cell reconstitution after alpha-beta-depleted transplantation in children (dated by TCRdb to about 2016). For the study in its entirety: Using TCR repertoire profiling, the study followed T-cell immune reconstitution in a quantitative way in children after TCRalphabeta/CD19-depleted allogeneic hematopoietic cell transplantation.

The treatment or condition label, read with the paper, signifies: allogeneic hematopoietic cell transplantation with graft depleted of TCRalphabeta T cells and CD19 B cells. The transplant recipients were children given TCRalphabeta/CD19-depleted allogeneic hematopoietic cell grafts. Taken from cysteine to phenylalanine, the CDR3 has 14 residues. Only CDR3 DNA remains: 42 bases, in frame from the first base. The germline V gene yields MNHNS for CDR1 and SASEGT for CDR2. V is reduced by 2 bases and J by 5 bases, leaving a spacing of 10 bases between them. Paper-wide results and their limitations: In some patients, high TCRbeta diversity at day 60 was attributed to recipient T cells and intrathymic progenitors that had survived conditioning. About two months after transplant, the apparently early recovery of alphabetaT-cell counts reportedly depended on just several hundred clones that had expanded rapidly and came from non-depleted graft cells. Over subsequent months, a decline in hyperexpanded clone frequencies was noted, and after one year, T-cell counts and TCRbeta diversity were mostly ascribed to newly produced T cells.

The protocol used for the library was PCR. The instrument given in TCRdb is Illumina HiSeq 2500. To normalize quantification of the TCRbeta repertoire, the TCR libraries were built with molecular barcoding that relied on unique molecular identifiers. The raw public data were reprocessed by TCRdb itself: fastp quality trimming at Q25, MiXCR clonotype calling, in-frame beta chains only. Duplicate CDR3 protein sequences are folded into a single record with the most common DNA and genes. The sample has more than 120,000 distinct CDR3 sequences on record, about 9% of them singletons. The ten largest clones capture about a sixth of the sample. This clonotype was observed a handful of times. Its cognate antigen has yet to be identified. No qualities accompany the bases; no much larger clone lies one base away.

The source is a female patient aged 2-9 years who had a stem cell transplant for congenital amegakaryocytic thrombocytopenia, so the T cells may come from the graft donor. This chain is built from TRBV6-1 and TRBJ1-5; a confident D gene designation cannot be given. The input for sequencing was PBMCs, mostly from graft donor cells, taken 180 days after TCRalphabeta/CD19-depleted stem cell transplant. The DNA reads TGTGCCAGCAGTGAATGGGCTGTCTATCAGCCCCAGCATTTT. This codes for CASSEWAVYQPQHF.